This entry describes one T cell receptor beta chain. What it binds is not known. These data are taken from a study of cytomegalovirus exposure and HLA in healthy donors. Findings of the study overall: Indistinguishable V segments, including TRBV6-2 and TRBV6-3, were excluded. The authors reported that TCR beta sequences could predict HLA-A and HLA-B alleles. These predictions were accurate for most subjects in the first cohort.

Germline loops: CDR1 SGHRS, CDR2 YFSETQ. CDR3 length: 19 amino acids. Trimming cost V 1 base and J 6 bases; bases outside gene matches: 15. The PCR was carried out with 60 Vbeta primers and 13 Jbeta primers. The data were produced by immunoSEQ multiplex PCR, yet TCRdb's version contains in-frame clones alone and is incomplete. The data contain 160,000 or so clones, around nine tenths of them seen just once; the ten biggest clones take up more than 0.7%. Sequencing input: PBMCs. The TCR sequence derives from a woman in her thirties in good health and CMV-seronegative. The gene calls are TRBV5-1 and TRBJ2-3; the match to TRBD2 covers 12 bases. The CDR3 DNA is TGCGCCAGCAGCTTGAAACGTGGACTAGCGGGGATGCGATGGGATACGCAGTATTTT. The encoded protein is CASSLKRGLAGMRWDTQYF.